This paragraph covers one TCR beta chain sequence. Germline loops: CDR1 SNHLY, CDR2 FYNNEI. The CDR3 covers 17 residues. Between the trimmed V and J ends, which lost 4 bases and 3 bases, there was a span of 19 bases. This record belongs to a study of blood T cell repertoires in COVID-19. Measured with immunoSEQ multiplex PCR; TCRdb has only the in-frame clones, and not every one. The table records under 200,000 clones, 80% to 85% of them present only once. Input material: peripheral blood. This clonotype was obtained from a woman between 65 and 79 years old with COVID-19, enrolled during active disease. The V call is TRBV2, the J call TRBJ2-4, with D possibly matching TRBD1 (6 bases). The CDR3 bases are TGTGCCAGCAGTGGACAGGAACAGGGTCTGGTCAAAAACATTCAGTACTTC. Residues: CASSGQEQGLVKNIQYF.